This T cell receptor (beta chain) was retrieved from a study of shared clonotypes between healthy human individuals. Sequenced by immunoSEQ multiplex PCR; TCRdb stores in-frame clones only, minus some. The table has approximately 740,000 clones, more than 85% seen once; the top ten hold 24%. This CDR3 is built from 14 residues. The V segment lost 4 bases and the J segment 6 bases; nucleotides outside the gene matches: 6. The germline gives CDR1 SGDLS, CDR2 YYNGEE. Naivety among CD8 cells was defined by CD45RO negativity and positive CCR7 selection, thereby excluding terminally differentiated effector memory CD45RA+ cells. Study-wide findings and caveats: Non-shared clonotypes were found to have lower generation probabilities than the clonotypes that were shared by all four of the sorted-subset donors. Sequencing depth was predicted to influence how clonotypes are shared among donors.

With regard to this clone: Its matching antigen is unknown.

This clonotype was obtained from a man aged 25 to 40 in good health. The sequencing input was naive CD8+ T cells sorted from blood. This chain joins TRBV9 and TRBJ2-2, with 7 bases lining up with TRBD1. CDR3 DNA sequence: TGTGCCAGCAGCACCGACAGGGAGCCCGGGGAGCTGTTTTTT. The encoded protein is CASSTDREPGELFF.